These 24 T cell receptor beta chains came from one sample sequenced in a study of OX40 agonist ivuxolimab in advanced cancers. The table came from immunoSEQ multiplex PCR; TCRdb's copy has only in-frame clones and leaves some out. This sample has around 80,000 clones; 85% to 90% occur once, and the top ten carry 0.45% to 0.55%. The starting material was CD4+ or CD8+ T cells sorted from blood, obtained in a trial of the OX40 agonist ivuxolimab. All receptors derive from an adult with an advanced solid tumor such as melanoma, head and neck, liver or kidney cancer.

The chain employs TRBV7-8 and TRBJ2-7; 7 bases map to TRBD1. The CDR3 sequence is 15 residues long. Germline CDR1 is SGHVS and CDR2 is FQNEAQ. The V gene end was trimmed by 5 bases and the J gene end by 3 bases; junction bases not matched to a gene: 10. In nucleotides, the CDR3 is TGTGCCAGCAGCGACAGGGTTAGGGGTGACTACGAGCAGTACTTC. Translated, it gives CASSDRVRGDYEQYF.

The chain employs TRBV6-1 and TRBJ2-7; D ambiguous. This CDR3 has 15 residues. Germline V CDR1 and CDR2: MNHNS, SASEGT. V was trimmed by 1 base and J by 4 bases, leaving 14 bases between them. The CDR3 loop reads CASSEDGGRRYEQYF. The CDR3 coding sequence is TGTGCCAGCAGTGAAGACGGTGGCAGAAGATACGAGCAGTACTTC.

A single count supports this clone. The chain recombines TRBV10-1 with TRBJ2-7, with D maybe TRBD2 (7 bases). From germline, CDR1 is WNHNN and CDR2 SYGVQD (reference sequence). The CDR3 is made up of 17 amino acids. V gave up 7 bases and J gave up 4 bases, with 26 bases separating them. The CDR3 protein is CASILVKGGRDKYEQYF. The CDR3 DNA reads TGCGCCAGCATCCTCGTCAAAGGGGGGAGGGACAAATACGAGCAGTACTTC.

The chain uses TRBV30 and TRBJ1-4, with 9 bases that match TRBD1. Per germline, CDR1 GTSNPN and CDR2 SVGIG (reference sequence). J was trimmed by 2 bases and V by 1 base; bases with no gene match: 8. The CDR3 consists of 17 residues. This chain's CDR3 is CAWSGWTGDGTNEKLFF. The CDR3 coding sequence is TGTGCCTGGAGTGGGTGGACAGGGGATGGGACTAATGAAAAACTGTTTTTT.

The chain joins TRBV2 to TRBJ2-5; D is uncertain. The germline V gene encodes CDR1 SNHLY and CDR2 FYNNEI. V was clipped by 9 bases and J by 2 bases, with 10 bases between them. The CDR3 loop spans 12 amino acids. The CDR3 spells CARGDLQETQYF. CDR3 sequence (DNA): TGTGCCAGAGGAGACCTTCAAGAGACCCAGTACTTC.

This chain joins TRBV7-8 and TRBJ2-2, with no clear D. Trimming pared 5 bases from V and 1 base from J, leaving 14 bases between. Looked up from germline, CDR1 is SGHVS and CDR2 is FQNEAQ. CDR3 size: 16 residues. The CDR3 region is CASSPERWGNTGELFF. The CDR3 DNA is TGTGCCAGCAGCCCGGAGAGATGGGGGAACACCGGGGAGCTGTTTTTT. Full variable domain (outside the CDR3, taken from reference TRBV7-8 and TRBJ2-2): GAGVSQSPRYKVAKRGQDVALRCDPISGHVSLFWYQQALGQGPEFLTYFQNEAQLDKSGLPSDRFFAERPEGSVSTLKIQRTQQEDSAVYLCASSPERWGNTGELFFGEGSRLTVL.

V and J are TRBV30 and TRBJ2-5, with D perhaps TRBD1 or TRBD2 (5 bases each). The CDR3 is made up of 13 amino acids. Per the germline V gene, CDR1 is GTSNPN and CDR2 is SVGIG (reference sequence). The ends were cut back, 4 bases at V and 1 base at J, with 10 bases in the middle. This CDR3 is CAWTGQLQETQYF. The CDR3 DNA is TGTGCCTGGACGGGGCAGCTCCAAGAGACCCAGTACTTC.

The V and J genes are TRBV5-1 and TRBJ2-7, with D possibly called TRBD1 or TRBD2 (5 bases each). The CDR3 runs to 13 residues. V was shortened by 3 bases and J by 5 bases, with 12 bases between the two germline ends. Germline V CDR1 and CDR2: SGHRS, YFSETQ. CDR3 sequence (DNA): TGCGCCAGCAGCTCCCGGGGCAAGAACGAGCAGTACTTC. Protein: CASSSRGKNEQYF.

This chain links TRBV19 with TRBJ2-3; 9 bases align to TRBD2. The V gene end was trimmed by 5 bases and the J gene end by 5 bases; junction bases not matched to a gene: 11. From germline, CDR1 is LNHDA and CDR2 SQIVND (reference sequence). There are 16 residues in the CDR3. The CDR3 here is CASSWGSSGAGDTQYF. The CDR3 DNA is TGTGCCAGTAGTTGGGGGTCTAGCGGGGCGGGAGATACGCAGTATTTT.

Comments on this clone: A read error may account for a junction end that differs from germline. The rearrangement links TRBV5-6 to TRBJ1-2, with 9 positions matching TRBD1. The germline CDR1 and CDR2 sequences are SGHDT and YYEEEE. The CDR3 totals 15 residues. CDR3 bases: TGTGCCAGCAGCTTGGTTGTGGTATCGGGACAGGGTTTGGACTTC. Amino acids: CASSLVVVSGQGLDF.

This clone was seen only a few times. CDR3 sequence (DNA): TGTGCCAGCGCACAGGGGAGGGATCAGCCCCAGCATTTT. It is translated as CASAQGRDQPQHF. The chain carries TRBV2 and TRBJ1-5; 7 nucleotides agree with TRBD1. Germline assignment: CDR1 SNHLY and CDR2 FYNNEI. The V segment lost 8 bases and the J segment 5 bases; nucleotides outside the gene matches: 6. The CDR3 consists of 13 residues.

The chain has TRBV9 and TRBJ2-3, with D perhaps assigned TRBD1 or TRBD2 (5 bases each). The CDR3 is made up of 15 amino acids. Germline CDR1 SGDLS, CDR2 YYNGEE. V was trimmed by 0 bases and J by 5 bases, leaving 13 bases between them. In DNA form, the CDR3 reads TGTGCCAGCAGCGTAGAAGGGACGCCGGAAGATACGCAGTATTTT. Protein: CASSVEGTPEDTQYF.

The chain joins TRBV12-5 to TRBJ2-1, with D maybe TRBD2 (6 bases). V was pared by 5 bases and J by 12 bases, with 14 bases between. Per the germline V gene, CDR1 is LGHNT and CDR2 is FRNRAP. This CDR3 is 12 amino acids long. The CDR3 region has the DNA TGTGCTAGTGGTCTTTACCCGGAGGGGCAGTTCTTC. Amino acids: CASGLYPEGQFF.

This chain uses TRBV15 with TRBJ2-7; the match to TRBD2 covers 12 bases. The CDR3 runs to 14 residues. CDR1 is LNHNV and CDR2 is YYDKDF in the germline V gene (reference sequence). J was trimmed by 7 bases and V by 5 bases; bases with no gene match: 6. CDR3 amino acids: CATSSSGGVGEQYF. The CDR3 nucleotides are TGTGCCACCAGCTCTAGCGGGGGGGTAGGGGAGCAGTACTTC.

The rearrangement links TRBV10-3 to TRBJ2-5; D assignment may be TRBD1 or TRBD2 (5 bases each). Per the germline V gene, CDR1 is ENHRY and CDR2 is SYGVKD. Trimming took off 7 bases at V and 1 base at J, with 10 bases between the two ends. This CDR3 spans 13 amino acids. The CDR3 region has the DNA TGTGCCATCACGAGGGGCTTCCAAGAGACCCAGTACTTC. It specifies CAITRGFQETQYF.

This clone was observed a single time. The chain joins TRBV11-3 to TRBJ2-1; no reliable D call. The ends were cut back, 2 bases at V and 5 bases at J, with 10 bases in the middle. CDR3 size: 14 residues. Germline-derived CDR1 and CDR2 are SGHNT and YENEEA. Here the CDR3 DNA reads TGTGCCAGCAGCTTATCGGGCGGACACAATGAGCAGTTCTTC. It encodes CASSLSGGHNEQFF.

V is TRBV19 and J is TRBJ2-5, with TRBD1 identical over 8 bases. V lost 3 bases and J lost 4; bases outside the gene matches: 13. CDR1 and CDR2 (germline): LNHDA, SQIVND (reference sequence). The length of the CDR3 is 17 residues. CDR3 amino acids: CASSILPWTGRSETQYF. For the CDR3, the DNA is TGTGCCAGTAGTATCCTCCCTTGGACAGGGAGGTCAGAGACCCAGTACTTC.

CDR3 residues: CASSFQGDTEAFF. The CDR3 DNA is TGTGCCAGCAGCTTCCAGGGAGACACTGAAGCTTTCTTT. The chain uses TRBV9 and TRBJ1-1, with a tentative D call TRBD1 (5 bases). Trimming removed 4 bases from V and 3 bases from J, with 10 bases in between. The CDR3 has 13 amino acids. Germline-derived CDR1 and CDR2 are SGDLS and YYNGEE.

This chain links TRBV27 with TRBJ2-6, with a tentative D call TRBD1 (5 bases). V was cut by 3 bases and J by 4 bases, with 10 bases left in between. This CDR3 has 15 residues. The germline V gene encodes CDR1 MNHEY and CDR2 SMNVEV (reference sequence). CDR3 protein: CASSFSGPGANVLTF. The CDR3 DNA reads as TGTGCCAGCAGTTTCTCAGGGCCCGGGGCCAACGTCCTGACTTTC.

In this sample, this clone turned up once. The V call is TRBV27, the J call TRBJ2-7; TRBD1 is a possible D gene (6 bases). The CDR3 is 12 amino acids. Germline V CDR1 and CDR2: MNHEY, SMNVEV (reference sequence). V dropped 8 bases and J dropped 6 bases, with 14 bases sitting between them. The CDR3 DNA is TGTGCCAGCCACAGGCAAGGGGGCGAGCAGTACTTC. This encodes CASHRQGGEQYF.

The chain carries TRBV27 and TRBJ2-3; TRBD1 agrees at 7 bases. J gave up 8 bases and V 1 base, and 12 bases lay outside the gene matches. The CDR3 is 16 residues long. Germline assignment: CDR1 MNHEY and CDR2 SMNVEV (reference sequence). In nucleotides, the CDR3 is TGTGCCAGCAGTTTATGGGGACAGTCCCCAGTCGGTACGCAGTATTTT. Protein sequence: CASSLWGQSPVGTQYF.

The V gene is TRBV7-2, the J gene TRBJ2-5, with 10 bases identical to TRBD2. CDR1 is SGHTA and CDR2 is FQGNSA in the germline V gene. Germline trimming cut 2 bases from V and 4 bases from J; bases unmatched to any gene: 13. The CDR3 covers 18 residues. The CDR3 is CASSLLSPLAGVVETQYF. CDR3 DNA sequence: TGTGCCAGCAGCTTATTATCTCCCCTAGCGGGAGTTGTAGAGACCCAGTACTTC.

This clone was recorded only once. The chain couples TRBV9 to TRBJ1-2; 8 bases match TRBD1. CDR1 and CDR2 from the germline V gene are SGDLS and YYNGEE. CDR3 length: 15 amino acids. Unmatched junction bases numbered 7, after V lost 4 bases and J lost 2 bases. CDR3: CASSLLDRANYGYTF. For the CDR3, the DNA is TGTGCCAGCAGCTTGTTGGACAGGGCAAACTATGGCTACACCTTC.

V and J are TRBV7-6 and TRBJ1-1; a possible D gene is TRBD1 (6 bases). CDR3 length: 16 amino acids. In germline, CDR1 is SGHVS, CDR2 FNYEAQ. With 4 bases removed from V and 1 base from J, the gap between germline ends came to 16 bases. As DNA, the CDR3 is TGTGCCAGCAGCTCCCCCCCGGGGGGCGCGAACACTGAAGCTTTCTTT. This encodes CASSSPPGGANTEAFF.